The entry below gives a single T cell receptor (beta chain) sequence along with its context. This specimen belongs to a study of early T cells in non-severe SARS-CoV-2 infection. CDR1 and CDR2 from the germline V gene are MNHEY and SVGEGT. V gave up 2 bases and J gave up 0 bases, with 14 bases separating them. There are 17 residues in the CDR3. TCRdb called the 5' RACE reads again in MiXCR, with one record for every CDR3 protein. This sample yields 70,000 to 90,000 distinct CDR3 sequences, of which 10% to 12% are seen a single time; about 4.8% belongs to the top ten. This sequence joins TRBV6-2 or TRBV6-3 and TRBJ1-5; D remains ambiguous. The receptor comes from an adult who was a healthcare worker with PCR-confirmed SARS-CoV-2 infection or an uninfected control (not recorded which). What was sequenced was whole blood. In DNA form, the CDR3 reads TGTGCCAGCAGTTACCCCCCAGAATTCTATAGCAATCAGCCCCAGCATTTT. Translated, it gives CASSYPPEFYSNQPQHF.